This record concerns one TCR beta chain sequence. Its matching antigen is unknown. With 60 Vbeta and 13 Jbeta primers, the PCR was carried out. The table came from immunoSEQ multiplex PCR; TCRdb's copy has only in-frame clones and leaves some out. This table has about 120,000 clones, less than 90% appearing once. CDR1 is SGHNT, CDR2 YYREEE, per germline (reference sequence). The CDR3 sequence is 16 residues long. J lost 10 bases, V lost 4 bases, and 13 bases had no gene match. This entry belongs to a study of cytomegalovirus exposure and HLA in healthy donors. Findings and limits, study-wide: According to a later analysis, donors in an Asian-associated ancestry cluster reportedly had fewer N-insertions than the roughly 720-donor mean. Apart from CMV serostatus, no immune exposure information was available. TCR beta chain V- and J-gene trimming was linked, in a later analysis, to a missense variant in DCLRE1C.

The chain is built from TRBV5-4 and TRBJ2-7, with TRBD2 matching 14 bases. Source material: PBMCs. The sequence derives from a man over 45 in good health and CMV-seronegative. CDR3 protein: CASSPGTSGSLGFQYF. CDR3 coding DNA: TGTGCCAGCAGCCCCGGGACTAGCGGGAGCCTAGGGTTTCAGTACTTC.